Reported below is one T cell receptor (beta chain). Its antigen remains unidentified. This entry belongs to a study of blood T cells in healthy people across ages. A second 7 to 11 cycle PCR used barcoded and J-beta primers. TCRdb used MiXCR to reprocess the 5' RACE reads, holding one entry per CDR3 protein. Of about 1,000,000 distinct CDR3 sequences listed, 35% to 55% were seen once; the top ten hold around 18%. General study points: Any conclusive comparison of naive versus antigen-experienced cells was prevented by using unsorted PBMCs. Per-million-T-cell TCR beta diversity fell roughly linearly with age. Donors of long life had a larger count of naive CD4+ cells and greater diversity than aged donors.

V was clipped by 3 bases and J by 1 base; unmatched bases: 4. Germline V gives CDR1 SGHRS, CDR2 YFSETQ. The CDR3 sequence is 15 residues long. A minimum of 6 million PBMCs was isolated per sample. The genes are TRBV5-1 and TRBJ1-1, with 9 bases that match TRBD1. The TCR was taken from an older woman in good health. Sample: blood. CDR3 region: CASSSSTGGNTEAFF. In DNA, the CDR3 is TGCGCCAGCAGCTCATCGACAGGGGGGAACACTGAAGCTTTCTTT.